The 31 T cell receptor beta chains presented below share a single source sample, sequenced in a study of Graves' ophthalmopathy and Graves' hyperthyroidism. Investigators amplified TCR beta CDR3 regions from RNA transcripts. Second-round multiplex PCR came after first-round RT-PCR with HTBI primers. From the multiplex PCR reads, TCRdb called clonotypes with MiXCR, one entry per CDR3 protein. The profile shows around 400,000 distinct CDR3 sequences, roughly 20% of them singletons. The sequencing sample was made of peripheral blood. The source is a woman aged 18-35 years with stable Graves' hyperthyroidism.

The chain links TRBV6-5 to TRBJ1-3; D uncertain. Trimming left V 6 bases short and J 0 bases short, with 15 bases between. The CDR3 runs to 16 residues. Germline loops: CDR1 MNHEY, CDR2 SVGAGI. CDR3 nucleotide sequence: TGTGCCAGCAGGTTACACAGTTTACCCTCTGGAAACACCATATATTTT. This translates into CASRLHSLPSGNTIYF.

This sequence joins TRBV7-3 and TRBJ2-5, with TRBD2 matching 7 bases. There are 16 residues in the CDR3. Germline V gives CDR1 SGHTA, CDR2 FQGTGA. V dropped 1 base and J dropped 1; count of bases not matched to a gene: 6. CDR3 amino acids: CASSLNGLGVQETQYF. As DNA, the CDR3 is TGTGCCAGCAGCTTAAATGGACTAGGGGTCCAAGAGACCCAGTACTTC.

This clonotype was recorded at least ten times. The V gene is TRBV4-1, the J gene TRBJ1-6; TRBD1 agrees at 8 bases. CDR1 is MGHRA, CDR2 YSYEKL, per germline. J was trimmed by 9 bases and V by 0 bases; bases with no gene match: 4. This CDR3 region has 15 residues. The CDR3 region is CASSQEGQGGSPLHF. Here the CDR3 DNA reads TGCGCCAGCAGCCAAGAAGGACAGGGCGGTTCACCCCTCCACTTT.

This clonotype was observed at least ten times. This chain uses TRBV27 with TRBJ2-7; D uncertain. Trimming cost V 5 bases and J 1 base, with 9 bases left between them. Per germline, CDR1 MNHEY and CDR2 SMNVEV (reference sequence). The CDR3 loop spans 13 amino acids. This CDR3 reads CASSRVQSYEQYF. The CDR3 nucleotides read TGTGCCAGCAGTCGCGTCCAGTCCTACGAGCAGTACTTC.

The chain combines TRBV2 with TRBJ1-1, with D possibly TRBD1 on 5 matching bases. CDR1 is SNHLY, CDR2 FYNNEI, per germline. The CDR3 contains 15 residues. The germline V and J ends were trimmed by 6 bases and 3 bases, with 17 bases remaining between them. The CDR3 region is CASRRTGPGYTEAFF. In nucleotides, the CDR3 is TGTGCCAGCAGACGTACGGGGCCGGGATACACTGAAGCTTTCTTT.

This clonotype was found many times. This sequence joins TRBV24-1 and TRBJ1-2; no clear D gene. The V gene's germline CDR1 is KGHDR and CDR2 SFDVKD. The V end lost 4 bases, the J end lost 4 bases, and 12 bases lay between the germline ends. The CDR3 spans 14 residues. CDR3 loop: CATSDTRTFYGYTF. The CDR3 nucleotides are TGTGCCACCAGTGACACCCGGACCTTCTATGGCTACACCTTC.

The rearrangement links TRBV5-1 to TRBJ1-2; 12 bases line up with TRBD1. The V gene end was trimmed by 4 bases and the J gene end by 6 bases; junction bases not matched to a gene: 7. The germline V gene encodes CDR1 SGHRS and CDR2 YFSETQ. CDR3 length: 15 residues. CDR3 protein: CASSAGTGGEDGYTF. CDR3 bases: TGCGCCAGCAGCGCCGGGACAGGGGGCGAGGATGGCTACACCTTC.

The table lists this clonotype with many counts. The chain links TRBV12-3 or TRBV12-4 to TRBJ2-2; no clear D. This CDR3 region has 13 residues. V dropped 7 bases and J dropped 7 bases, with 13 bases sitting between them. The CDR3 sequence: CASKPARYGELFF. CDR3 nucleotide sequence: TGTGCCAGCAAACCAGCGAGGTACGGGGAGCTGTTTTTT.

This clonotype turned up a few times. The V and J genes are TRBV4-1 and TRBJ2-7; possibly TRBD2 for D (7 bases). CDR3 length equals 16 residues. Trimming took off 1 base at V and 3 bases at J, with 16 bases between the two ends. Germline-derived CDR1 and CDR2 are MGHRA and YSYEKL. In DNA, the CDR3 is TGCGCCAGCAGCCAAGGCGGCGGGGGCACGGTCTACGAGCAGTACTTC. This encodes CASSQGGGGTVYEQYF.

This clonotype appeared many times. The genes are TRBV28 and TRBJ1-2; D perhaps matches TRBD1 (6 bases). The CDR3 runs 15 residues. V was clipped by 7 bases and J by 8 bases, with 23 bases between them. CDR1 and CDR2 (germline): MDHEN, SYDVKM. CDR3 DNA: TGTGCCAGCAACCCTGTTGGGAAGGGGGGCGCAGGCTACACCTTC. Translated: CASNPVGKGGAGYTF.

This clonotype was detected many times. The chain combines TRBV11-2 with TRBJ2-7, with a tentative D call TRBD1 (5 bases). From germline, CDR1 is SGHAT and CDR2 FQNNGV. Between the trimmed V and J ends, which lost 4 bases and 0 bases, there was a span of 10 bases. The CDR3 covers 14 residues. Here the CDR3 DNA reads TGTGCCAGCAGCTACACAGGAAGCTCCTACGAGCAGTACTTC. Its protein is CASSYTGSSYEQYF.

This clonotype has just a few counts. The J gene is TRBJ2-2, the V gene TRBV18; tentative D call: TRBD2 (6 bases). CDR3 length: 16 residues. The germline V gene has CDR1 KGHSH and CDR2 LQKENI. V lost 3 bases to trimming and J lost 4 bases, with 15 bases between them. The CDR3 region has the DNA TGTGCCAGCTCACCGTCGCGAGCGGGCCGCACCGGGGAGCTGTTTTTT. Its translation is CASSPSRAGRTGELFF.

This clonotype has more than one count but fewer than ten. The CDR3 coding sequence is TGTGCCAGCAGCCGCTCCGGGACAGCGACTGAAGCTTTCTTT. Translating it yields CASSRSGTATEAFF. The rearrangement uses TRBV3-1 and TRBJ1-1; TRBD1 matches 7 bases. The CDR3 has 14 amino acids. Germline-derived CDR1 and CDR2 are LGHDT and YNNKEL (reference sequence). Trimming cost V 4 bases and J 5 bases; bases outside gene matches: 7.

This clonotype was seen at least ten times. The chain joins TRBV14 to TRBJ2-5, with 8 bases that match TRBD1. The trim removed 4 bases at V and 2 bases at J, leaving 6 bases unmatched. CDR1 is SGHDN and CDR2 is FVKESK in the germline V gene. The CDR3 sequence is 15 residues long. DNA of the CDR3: TGTGCCAGCAGCCCGGACAGGGTAGAGCAAGAGACCCAGTACTTC. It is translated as CASSPDRVEQETQYF.

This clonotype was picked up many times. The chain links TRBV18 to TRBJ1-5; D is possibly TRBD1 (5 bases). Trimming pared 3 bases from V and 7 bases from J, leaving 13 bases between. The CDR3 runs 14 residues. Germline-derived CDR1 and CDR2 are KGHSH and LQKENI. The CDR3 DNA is TGTGCCAGCTCACCTCCGGACGGGGGACAGCCCCAGCATTTT. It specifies CASSPPDGGQPQHF.

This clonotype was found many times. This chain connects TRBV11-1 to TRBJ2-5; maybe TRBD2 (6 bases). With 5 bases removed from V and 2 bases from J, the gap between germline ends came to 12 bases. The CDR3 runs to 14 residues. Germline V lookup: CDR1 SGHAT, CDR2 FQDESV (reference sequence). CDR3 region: CASSRAGWQETQYF. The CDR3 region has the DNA TGTGCCAGCAGCCGCGCGGGGTGGCAAGAGACCCAGTACTTC.

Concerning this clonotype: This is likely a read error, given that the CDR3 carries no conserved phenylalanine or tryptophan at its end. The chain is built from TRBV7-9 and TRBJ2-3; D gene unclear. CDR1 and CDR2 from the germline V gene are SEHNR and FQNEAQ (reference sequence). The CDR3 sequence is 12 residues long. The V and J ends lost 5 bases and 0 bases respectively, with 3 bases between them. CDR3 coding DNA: TGTGCCAGCAGCCTGAGCACAGATACGCAGTATTTG. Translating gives CASSLSTDTQYL.

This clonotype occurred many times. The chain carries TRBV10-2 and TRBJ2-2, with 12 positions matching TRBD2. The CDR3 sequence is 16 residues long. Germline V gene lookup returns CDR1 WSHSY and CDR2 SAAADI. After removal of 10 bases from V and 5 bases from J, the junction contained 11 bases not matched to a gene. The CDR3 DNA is TGCGCCACCTTGCTAGCGGGAGGGAGTTATACCGGGGAGCTGTTTTTT. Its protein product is CATLLAGGSYTGELFF.

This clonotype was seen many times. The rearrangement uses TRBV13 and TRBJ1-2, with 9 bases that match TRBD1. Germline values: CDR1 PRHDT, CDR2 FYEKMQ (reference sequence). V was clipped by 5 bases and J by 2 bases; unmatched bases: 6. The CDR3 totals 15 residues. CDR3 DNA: TGTGCCAGCAGCGCAAAAGACAGGGGGAACTATGGCTACACCTTC. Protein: CASSAKDRGNYGYTF.

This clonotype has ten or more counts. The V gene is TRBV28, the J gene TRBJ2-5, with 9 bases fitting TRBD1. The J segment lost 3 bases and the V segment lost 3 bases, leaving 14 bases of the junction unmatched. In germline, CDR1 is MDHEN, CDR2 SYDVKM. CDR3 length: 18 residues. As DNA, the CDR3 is TGTGCCAGCAGTTTCCCTCGGACAGGGGCCGCCTGGGAAGAGACCCAGTACTTC. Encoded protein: CASSFPRTGAAWEETQYF.

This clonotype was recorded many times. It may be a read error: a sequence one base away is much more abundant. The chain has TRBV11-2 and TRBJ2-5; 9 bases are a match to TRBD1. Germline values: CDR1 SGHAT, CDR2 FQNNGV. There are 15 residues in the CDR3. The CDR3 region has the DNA TGTGCCAGCAGCTTGGGGGGACAGGGCCAAGAGACCAAGTACTTC. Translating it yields CASSLGGQGQETKYF. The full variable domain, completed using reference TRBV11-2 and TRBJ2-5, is EAGVAQSPRYKIIEKRQSVAFWCNPISGHATLYWYQQILGQGPKLLIQFQNNGVVDDSQLPKDRFSAERLKGVDSTLKIQPAKLEDSAVYLCASSLGGQGQETKYFGPGTRLLVL.

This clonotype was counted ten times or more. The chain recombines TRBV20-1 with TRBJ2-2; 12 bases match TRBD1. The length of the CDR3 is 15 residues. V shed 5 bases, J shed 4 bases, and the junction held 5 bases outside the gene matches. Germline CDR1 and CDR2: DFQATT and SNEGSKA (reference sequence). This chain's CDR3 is CSAGDRGRVTGELFF. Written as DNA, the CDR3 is TGCAGTGCTGGGGACAGGGGGCGCGTCACCGGGGAGCTGTTTTTT.

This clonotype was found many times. This chain's CDR3 is CSVSLGPRETQYF. The DNA for the CDR3 is TGCAGCGTTAGTTTGGGCCCCCGTGAGACCCAGTACTTC. The V and J genes are TRBV29-1 and TRBJ2-5; D unresolved. CDR1 is SQVTM and CDR2 is ANQGSEA in the germline V gene. V dropped 5 bases and J dropped 5 bases, with 15 bases sitting between them. The CDR3 has 13 amino acids.

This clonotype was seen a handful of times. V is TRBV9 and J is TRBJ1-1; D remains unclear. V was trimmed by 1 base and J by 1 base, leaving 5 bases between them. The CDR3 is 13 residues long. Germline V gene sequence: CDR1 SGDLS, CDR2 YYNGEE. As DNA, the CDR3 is TGTGCCAGCAGCGTAAACGGGAACACTGAAGCTTTCTTT. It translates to CASSVNGNTEAFF.

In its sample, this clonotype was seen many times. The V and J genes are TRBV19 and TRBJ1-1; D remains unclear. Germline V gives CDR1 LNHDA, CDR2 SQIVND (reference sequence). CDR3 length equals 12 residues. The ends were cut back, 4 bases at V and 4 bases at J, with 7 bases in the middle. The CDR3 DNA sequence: TGTGCCAGTAGTACGGGGATCACTGAAGCTTTCTTT. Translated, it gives CASSTGITEAFF.

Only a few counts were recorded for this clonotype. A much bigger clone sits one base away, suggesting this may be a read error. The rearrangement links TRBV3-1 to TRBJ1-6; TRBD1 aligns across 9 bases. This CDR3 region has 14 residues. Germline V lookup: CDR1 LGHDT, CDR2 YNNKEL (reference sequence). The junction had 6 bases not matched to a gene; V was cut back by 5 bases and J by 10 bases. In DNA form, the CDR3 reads TGTGCCAGCAGCTCCGGGACAGGGCCCTCACCCCTCCACTTT. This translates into CASSSGTGPSPLHF.

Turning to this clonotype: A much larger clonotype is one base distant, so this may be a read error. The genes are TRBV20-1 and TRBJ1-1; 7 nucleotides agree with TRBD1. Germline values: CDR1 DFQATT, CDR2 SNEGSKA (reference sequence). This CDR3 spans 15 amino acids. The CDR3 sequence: CSARGGEGGIIEACF. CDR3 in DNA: TGCAGTGCTAGAGGCGGGGAAGGGGGCATAATTGAAGCTTGCTTT.

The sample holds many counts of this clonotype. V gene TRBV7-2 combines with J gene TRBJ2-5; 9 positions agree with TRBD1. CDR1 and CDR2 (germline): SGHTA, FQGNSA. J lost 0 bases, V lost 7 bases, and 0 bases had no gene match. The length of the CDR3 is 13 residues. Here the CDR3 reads CASNRGHQETQYF. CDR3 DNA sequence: TGTGCCAGCAACAGGGGGCACCAAGAGACCCAGTACTTC.

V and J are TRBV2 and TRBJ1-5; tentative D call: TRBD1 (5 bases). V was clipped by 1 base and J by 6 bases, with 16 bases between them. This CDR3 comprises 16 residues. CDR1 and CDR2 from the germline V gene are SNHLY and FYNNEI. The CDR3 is CASSEGGNRYGQPQHF. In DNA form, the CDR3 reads TGTGCCAGCAGTGAAGGGGGGAATCGGTACGGTCAGCCCCAGCATTTT.

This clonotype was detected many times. In nucleotides, the CDR3 is TGTGCCAGCAAAATAGCGGGAGGGCGCTACGAGCAGTACTTC. This translates into CASKIAGGRYEQYF. This chain uses TRBV28 with TRBJ2-7; 11 nucleotides line up with TRBD2. V lost 7 bases to trimming and J lost 3 bases; unmatched junction nucleotides: 5. CDR1 MDHEN and CDR2 SYDVKM come from the germline V gene. CDR3 length equals 14 residues.

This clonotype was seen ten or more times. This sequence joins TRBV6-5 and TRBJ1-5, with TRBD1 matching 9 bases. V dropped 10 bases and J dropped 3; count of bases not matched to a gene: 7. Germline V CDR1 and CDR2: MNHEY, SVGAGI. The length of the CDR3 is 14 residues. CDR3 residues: CATRQGVYNQPQHF. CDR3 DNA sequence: TGTGCCACGCGACAGGGGGTTTACAATCAGCCCCAGCATTTT.